These 19 T cell receptor beta chains were sequenced from one sample in a study of cytomegalovirus exposure and HLA in healthy donors. Amplification used 60 Vbeta primers and 13 Jbeta primers. The protocol was immunoSEQ multiplex PCR, while the TCRdb copy is restricted to in-frame clones and leaves out a portion. In the table there are about 140,000 clones, about 86% of which are singletons. The sample consisted of PBMCs. Receptor source: a man aged 35 to 55 in good health and CMV-seropositive.

The rearrangement links TRBV4-2 to TRBJ2-1; D possibly corresponds to TRBD2 (5 bases). The length of the CDR3 is 12 residues. The V and J ends lost 1 base and 15 bases respectively, with 13 bases between them. Germline CDR1 and CDR2: LGHNA and YNFKEQ. In nucleotides, the CDR3 is TGTGCCAGCAGCCAAGCAGCTCGGGATCCGTTCTTC. Translated: CASSQAARDPFF.

V is TRBV27 and J is TRBJ2-7; the match to TRBD2 covers 8 bases. J gave up 6 bases and V 4 bases, and 11 bases lay outside the gene matches. The CDR3 is 15 amino acids. CDR1 and CDR2 (germline): MNHEY, SMNVEV (reference sequence). The CDR3 region is CASSWRTDGRGEQYF. The CDR3 DNA reads TGTGCCAGCAGTTGGAGGACTGACGGGAGGGGCGAGCAGTACTTC.

The J gene is TRBJ1-2, the V gene TRBV9; maybe TRBD1 (6 bases). Germline CDR1 and CDR2: SGDLS and YYNGEE. The CDR3 spans 13 residues. Trimming removed 7 bases from V and 8 bases from J, with 18 bases in between. The CDR3 sequence: CASGDMNRGGYTF. In nucleotides, the CDR3 is TGTGCCAGCGGGGACATGAACCGAGGGGGCTACACCTTC.

V is TRBV5-1 and J is TRBJ1-2; 8 bases match TRBD1. Trimming at V came to 3 bases and at J to 1 base, leaving 8 bases not matched to a gene. Germline V CDR1 and CDR2: SGHRS, YFSETQ. This CDR3 has 16 residues. The CDR3 DNA reads as TGCGCCAGCAGCTCCGCGAACAGGGGGAATAACTATGGCTACACCTTC. Translating gives CASSSANRGNNYGYTF.

V usage is TRBV2 and J usage is TRBJ1-5, with a tentative D call TRBD1 (6 bases). The CDR3 length is 13 residues. CDR1 SNHLY and CDR2 FYNNEI come from the germline V gene. Trimming cost V 7 bases and J 3 bases, with 10 bases left between them. Written as DNA, the CDR3 is TGTGCCAGCAATGGACAGTTCAATCAGCCCCAGCATTTT. Its protein is CASNGQFNQPQHF. Supplemented by reference TRBV2 and TRBJ1-5, the full variable domain reads EPEVTQTPSHQVTQMGQEVILRCVPISNHLYFYWYRQILGQKVEFLVSFYNNEISEKSEIFDDQFSVERPDGSNFTLKIRSTKLEDSAMYFCASNGQFNQPQHFGDGTRLSIL.

This chain uses TRBV7-9 with TRBJ1-2; D is perhaps TRBD1 (6 bases). The V end lost 5 bases, the J end lost 2 bases, and 18 bases lay between the germline ends. Germline V gene sequence: CDR1 SEHNR, CDR2 FQNEAQ (reference sequence). This CDR3 comprises 16 residues. CDR3 residues: CASSLPGGHRNYGYTF. The CDR3, as DNA: TGTGCCAGCAGCCTCCCTGGGGGCCATCGGAACTATGGCTACACCTTC.

The V call is TRBV6-1, the J call TRBJ1-4; tentative D call: TRBD1 (6 bases). The CDR3 length is 14 residues. Trimming stripped 9 bases from V and 0 bases from J, with 11 bases between. The germline CDR1 and CDR2 sequences are MNHNS and SASEGT. In DNA, the CDR3 is TGTGCCAGTATGACAGGCTCAACTAATGAAAAACTGTTTTTT. Translated: CASMTGSTNEKLFF.

This chain joins TRBV4-1 and TRBJ1-5; D remains unclear. V was pared by 0 bases and J by 0 bases, with 9 bases between. CDR3 length: 16 amino acids. Germline loops: CDR1 MGHRA, CDR2 YSYEKL. The CDR3 nucleotides are TGCGCCAGCAGCCAAGATTTAGTTTATAGCAATCAGCCCCAGCATTTT. Translating gives CASSQDLVYSNQPQHF.

This clone was picked up one time. The V call is TRBV9, the J call TRBJ2-1, with TRBD2 matching 7 bases. J lost 1 base, V lost 0 bases, and 4 bases had no gene match. The CDR3 has 16 residues. Germline CDR1 is SGDLS and CDR2 is YYNGEE. DNA of the CDR3: TGTGCCAGCAGCGTAGGTTGGGGAGGGTCCTACAATGAGCAGTTCTTC. Amino acids: CASSVGWGGSYNEQFF. The full variable domain, in which reference TRBV9 and TRBJ2-1 provide the parts outside the CDR3, is DSGVTQTPKHLITATGQRVTLRCSPRSGDLSVYWYQQSLDQGLQFLIQYYNGEERAKGNILERFSAQQFPDLHSELNLSSLELGDSALYFCASSVGWGGSYNEQFFGPGTRLTVL.

V is TRBV6-4 and J is TRBJ2-3; weak D call: TRBD1 (5 bases). CDR1 and CDR2 (germline): MRHNA, SNTAGT. Trimming cost V 6 bases and J 5 bases, with 18 bases left between them. This CDR3 contains 15 residues. The CDR3 DNA is TGTGCCAGCAGGCCCGATCACCACAGGAGAGATACGCAGTATTTT. Translating gives CASRPDHHRRDTQYF.

This chain uses TRBV18 with TRBJ2-7; TRBD1 matches at 12 bases. The trim removed 4 bases at V and 4 bases at J, leaving 5 bases unmatched. The CDR3 consists of 15 residues. Germline V gene sequence: CDR1 KGHSH, CDR2 LQKENI. The CDR3 here is CASSRRDRGRYEQYF. In DNA form, the CDR3 reads TGTGCCAGCTCACGTAGGGACAGGGGGCGATACGAGCAGTACTTC.

This chain joins TRBV5-1 and TRBJ2-2; TRBD2 aligns across 9 bases. Per the germline V gene, CDR1 is SGHRS and CDR2 is YFSETQ. The CDR3 runs 14 residues. The V gene end was trimmed by 7 bases and the J gene end by 7 bases; junction bases not matched to a gene: 8. CDR3 in DNA: TGCGCCAGCGCGGGGGGGGCGATCGGCGGGGAGCTGTTTTTT. This codes for CASAGGAIGGELFF.

The CDR3 region is CASSLGIRAGTSTYEQYF. The CDR3 DNA reads TGCGCCAGCAGCTTGGGCATTAGAGCCGGGACATCTACCTACGAGCAGTACTTC. This chain links TRBV5-1 with TRBJ2-7; weak D call: TRBD1 (6 bases). V was pared by 0 bases and J by 2 bases, with 21 bases between. The CDR3 consists of 18 residues. Germline loops: CDR1 SGHRS, CDR2 YFSETQ. The variable domain in full, with the rest retrieved from reference TRBV5-1 and TRBJ2-7, is KAGVTQTPRYLIKTRGQQVTLSCSPISGHRSVSWYQQTPGQGLQFLFEYFSETQRNKGNFPGRFSGRQFSNSRSEMNVSTLELGDSALYLCASSLGIRAGTSTYEQYFGPGTRLTVT.

The chain joins TRBV5-4 to TRBJ2-7; D gene unclear. This CDR3 spans 15 amino acids. V lost 0 bases and J 2 bases, leaving 12 bases between the germline ends. Germline lookup yields CDR1 SGHNT and CDR2 YYREEE (reference sequence). The chain's CDR3 is CASSLAGLTTYEQYF. The CDR3 DNA sequence: TGTGCCAGCAGCTTGGCCGGATTGACAACCTACGAGCAGTACTTC.

The chain couples TRBV27 to TRBJ1-2; TRBD1 agrees at 10 bases. CDR3 size: 13 residues. Germline V CDR1 and CDR2: MNHEY, SMNVEV (reference sequence). V trimming: 5 bases; J trimming: 8 bases; junction bases outside the gene matches: 5. The CDR3, as DNA: TGTGCCAGCAGTAAAGGACAGGGGGGAGGCTACACCTTC. Amino acid sequence: CASSKGQGGGYTF.

This chain uses TRBV4-1 with TRBJ2-7; 7 bases line up with TRBD1. There are 20 residues in the CDR3. Germline V gene lookup returns CDR1 MGHRA and CDR2 YSYEKL. J was trimmed by 1 base and V by 2 bases; bases with no gene match: 20. The CDR3 bases are TGCGCCAGCAGCCAATTCACGGGTACCACAGGGGCCGCCGGATCCTACGAGCAGTACTTC. This encodes CASSQFTGTTGAAGSYEQYF.

V gene TRBV6-5 combines with J gene TRBJ2-1, with a possible D match to TRBD2 (5 bases). In germline, CDR1 is MNHEY, CDR2 SVGAGI. The V gene lost 4 bases and the J gene lost 6 bases, with 10 bases spanning the gap. This CDR3 spans 13 amino acids. The CDR3 spells CASSLREGNEQFF. CDR3 DNA: TGTGCCAGCAGTTTGAGGGAAGGCAATGAGCAGTTCTTC.

This clone was recorded only once. The chain employs TRBV4-3 and TRBJ1-2; a possible D gene is TRBD1 (6 bases). Between the trimmed V and J ends, which lost 0 bases and 7 bases, there was a span of 9 bases. The CDR3 is made up of 13 amino acids. Germline loops: CDR1 LGHNA, CDR2 YSLEER. The CDR3 DNA reads as TGCGCCAGCAGCCAAGAGGGGGGGGCTGGCTACACCTTC. Amino acids: CASSQEGGAGYTF.

This chain uses TRBV19 with TRBJ1-1; D is perhaps TRBD1 (5 bases). CDR1 LNHDA and CDR2 SQIVND come from the germline V gene (reference sequence). V was clipped by 6 bases and J by 1 base, with 9 bases between them. There are 13 residues in the CDR3. The CDR3, as DNA: TGTGCCAGTAGGAAACAGGCGAACACTGAAGCTTTCTTT. Its translation is CASRKQANTEAFF.